This entry lists 2 T cell receptor beta chains sequenced from one sample in a study of blood T cell repertoires in COVID-19. The assay was immunoSEQ multiplex PCR, and TCRdb's table has in-frame clones only and misses some. Here the sample spans hundreds of thousands of clones, about 90% being singletons. The sample comprised PBMCs or T cells enriched from blood (not recorded which). Receptor source: a woman in her forties or fifties with acute COVID-19.

This clone was observed once. The rearrangement joins TRBV6-6 to TRBJ2-3; D is perhaps TRBD2 (5 bases). The CDR3 has 12 residues. V shed 6 bases and J shed 2 bases, with 6 bases lying between them. Germline CDR1 reads MNHNY; CDR2 reads SVGAGI (reference sequence). The CDR3: CASREVTDTQYF. The CDR3, as DNA: TGTGCCAGCAGGGAGGTCACAGATACGCAGTATTTT.

Worth noting for this clone: One junction end disagrees with the germline gene, perhaps due to a read error. The rearrangement links TRBV2 to TRBJ2-7; 14 positions agree with TRBD2. CDR3 length: 16 amino acids. Germline loops: CDR1 SNHLY, CDR2 FYNNEI. This CDR3 reads CASTETGTSGSREQYF. CDR3 sequence (DNA): TGTGCCAGCACTGAAACGGGGACTAGCGGGAGTCGGGAGCAGTACTTC.